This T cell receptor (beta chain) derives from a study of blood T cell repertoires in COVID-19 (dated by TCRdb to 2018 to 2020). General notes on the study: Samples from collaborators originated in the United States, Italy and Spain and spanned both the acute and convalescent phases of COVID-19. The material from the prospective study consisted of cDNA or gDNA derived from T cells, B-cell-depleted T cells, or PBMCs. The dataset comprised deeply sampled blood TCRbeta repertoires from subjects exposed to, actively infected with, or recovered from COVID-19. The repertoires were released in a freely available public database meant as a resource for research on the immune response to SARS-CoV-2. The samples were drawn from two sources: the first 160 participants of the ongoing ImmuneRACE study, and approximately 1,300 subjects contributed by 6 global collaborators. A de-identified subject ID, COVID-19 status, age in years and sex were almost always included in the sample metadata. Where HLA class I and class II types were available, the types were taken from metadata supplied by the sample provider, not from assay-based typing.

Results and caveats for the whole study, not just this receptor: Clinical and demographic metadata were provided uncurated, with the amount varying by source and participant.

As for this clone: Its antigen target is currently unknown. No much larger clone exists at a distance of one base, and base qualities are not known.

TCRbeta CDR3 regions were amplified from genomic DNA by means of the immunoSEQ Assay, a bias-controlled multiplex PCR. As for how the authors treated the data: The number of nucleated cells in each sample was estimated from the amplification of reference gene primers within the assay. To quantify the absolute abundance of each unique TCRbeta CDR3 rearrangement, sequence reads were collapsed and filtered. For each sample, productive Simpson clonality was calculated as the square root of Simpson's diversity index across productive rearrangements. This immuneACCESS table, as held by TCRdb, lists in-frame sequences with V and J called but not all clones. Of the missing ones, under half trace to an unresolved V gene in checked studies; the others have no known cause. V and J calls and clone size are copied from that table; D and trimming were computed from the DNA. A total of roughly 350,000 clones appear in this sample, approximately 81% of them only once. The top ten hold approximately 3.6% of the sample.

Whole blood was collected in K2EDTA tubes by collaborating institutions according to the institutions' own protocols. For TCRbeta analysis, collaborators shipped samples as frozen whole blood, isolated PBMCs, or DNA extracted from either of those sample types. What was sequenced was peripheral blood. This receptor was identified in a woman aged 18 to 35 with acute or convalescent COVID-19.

The base sequence is TGCAGCGTTGGAGGGCAGGGGTTAGGCCACGAGCAGTACTTC. This is translated as CSVGGQGLGHEQYF. The chain is encoded by TRBV29-1 joined to TRBJ2-7; TRBD1 is a weak D gene call, 6 bases matching. The germline V gene gives CDR1 as SQVTM and CDR2 as ANQGSEA. Trimming removed 4 bases from V and 5 bases from J, leaving 18 bases between the germline ends. The CDR3 starts with the cysteine, ends with the phenylalanine, and has 14 residues. Solely the CDR3 DNA is kept, with 42 bases framed from the first base.